This TCR beta chain emerged from a study of identical twins. TCRdb redid the calling of the 5' RACE reads with MiXCR, one entry per CDR3 protein. The sample yields about 390,000 distinct CDR3 sequences, around 9% seen once. Healthy Caucasians supplied all donations. Germline V gives CDR1 DFQATT, CDR2 SNEGSKA (reference sequence). V was cut by 3 bases and J by 0 bases, with 15 bases left in between. The CDR3 has 16 residues. Study conclusions and caveats: Conclusions were based on cross-sectional statistical analysis, without following the same donors. Beta out-of-frame twin sharing showed a weaker excess. Out-of-frame sharing of TCR alpha in monozygotic twins was underestimated by models.

This clonotype has a handful of counts. Its cognate antigen is unknown. This TCR came from a woman between 45 and 65 years old in good health. The chain links TRBV20-1 to TRBJ1-5; D possibly corresponds to TRBD1 (5 bases). The sample consisted of naive T cells sorted from blood. The CDR3 loop is CSARGGRQGSNQPQHF. DNA for the CDR3: TGCAGTGCTAGGGGGGGACGGCAGGGTAGCAATCAGCCCCAGCATTTT.